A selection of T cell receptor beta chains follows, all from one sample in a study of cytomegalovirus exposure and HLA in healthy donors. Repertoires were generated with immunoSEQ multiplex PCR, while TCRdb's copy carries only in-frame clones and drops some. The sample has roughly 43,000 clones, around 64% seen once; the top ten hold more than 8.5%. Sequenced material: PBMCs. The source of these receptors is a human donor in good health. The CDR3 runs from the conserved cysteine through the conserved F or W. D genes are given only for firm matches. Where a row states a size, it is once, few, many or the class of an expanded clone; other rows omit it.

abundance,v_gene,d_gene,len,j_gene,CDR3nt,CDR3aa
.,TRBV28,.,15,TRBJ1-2,TGTGCCAGCAGTTTAGGAGGGGCCAGTAACTATGGCTACACCTTC,CASSLGGASNYGYTF
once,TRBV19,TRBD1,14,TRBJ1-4,TGTGCCAGTAGGTCCGGGACAGGGGGCGAAAAACTGTTTTTT,CASRSGTGGEKLFF
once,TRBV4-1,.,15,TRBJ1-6,TGCGCCAGCAGCCAAGTGAAGGGGTTAGGGTCACCCCTCCACTTT,CASSQVKGLGSPLHF
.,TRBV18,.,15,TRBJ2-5,TGTGCCAGCTCACCACCGTCGGGACAACAAGAGACCCAGTACTTC,CASSPPSGQQETQYF
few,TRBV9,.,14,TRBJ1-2,TGTGCCAGCAGCCCCGGGGGGCTTAACTATGGCTACACCTTC,CASSPGGLNYGYTF
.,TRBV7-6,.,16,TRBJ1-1,TGTGCCAGCAGCTTAGGCCGACAGGCCACTAGGGGTGAAGCTTTCTTT,CASSLGRQATRGEAFF
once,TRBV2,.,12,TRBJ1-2,TGTGCCAGCAGTGAACTAGAATATGGCTACACCTTC,CASSELEYGYTF
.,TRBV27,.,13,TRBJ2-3,TGTGCCAGCCAGGACAGTAGCACAGATACGCAGTATTTT,CASQDSSTDTQYF
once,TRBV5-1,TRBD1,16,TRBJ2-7,TGCGCCAGCAGCTTGGCCGCCGGGACAGGCGCCTACGAGCAGTACTTC,CASSLAAGTGAYEQYF
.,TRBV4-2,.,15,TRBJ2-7,TGTGCCAGCAGCCAAGGGAGGGGGCGCGTCTACGAGCAGTACTTC,CASSQGRGRVYEQYF
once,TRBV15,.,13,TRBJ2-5,TGTGCCACCAGCAGAGATTCTGTGGAGACCCAGTACTTC,CATSRDSVETQYF
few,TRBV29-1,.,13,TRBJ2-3,TGCAGCGTTGCCCGGGACTCTACTTGGGCAGAGTATTTT,CSVARDSTWAEYF
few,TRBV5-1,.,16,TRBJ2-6,TGCGCCAGCAGCTTGGCAATGCCAGGTGGGGCCAACGTCCTGACTTTC,CASSLAMPGGANVLTF
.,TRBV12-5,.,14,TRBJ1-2,TGTGCTAGTGGTTTGGTCCCAGGGTGGTATGGCTACACCTTC,CASGLVPGWYGYTF
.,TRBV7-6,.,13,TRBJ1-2,TGTGCCAGCAGTCCCGGTTGGAACTATGGCTACACCTTC,CASSPGWNYGYTF
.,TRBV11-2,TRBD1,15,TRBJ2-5,TGTGCCAGCAGCCAAACAGGGGGCCGGGGAGAGACCCAGTACTTC,CASSQTGGRGETQYF
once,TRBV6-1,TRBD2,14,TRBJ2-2,TGTGCCAGCAAGAGCGGGGGGACCACCGGGGAGCTGTTTTTT,CASKSGGTTGELFF